The 10 T cell receptor beta chains presented below share a single source sample, sequenced in a study of cytomegalovirus exposure and HLA in healthy donors (dated by TCRdb to about 2017). Library prep was done by the immunoSEQ multiplex PCR assay. The multiplex PCR relied on a mix of 60 forward primers for TCR Vbeta segments and 13 reverse primers for TCR Jbeta segments. This is the immuneACCESS table as TCRdb keeps it, with only in-frame sequences that have V and J called. A part of the clones is gone; compared with another copy, unresolved V genes explain less than half, and the rest is unexplained. The sample has under 150,000 clones on record, roughly 71% of them singletons. Of the sample, 1.1% to 1.5% falls within the top ten clones. Material: PBMCs. The receptors here all came from a woman in her thirties or forties in good health and CMV-seronegative.

The V gene is TRBV2, the J gene TRBJ1-2; 9 positions agree with TRBD1. In germline, CDR1 is SNHLY, CDR2 FYNNEI. V lost 6 bases, J lost 9 bases, and 8 bases stayed unmatched. The CDR3 extends over 13 amino acids. As DNA, the CDR3 is TGTGCCAGCAGCCCTGGACAGGGGTACAGCTACACCTTC. Translated, it gives CASSPGQGYSYTF.

This chain links TRBV5-1 with TRBJ1-4; 8 bases match TRBD1. This CDR3 is 15 amino acids long. Looked up from germline, CDR1 is SGHRS and CDR2 is YFSETQ. Germline trimming cut 4 bases from V and 6 bases from J; bases unmatched to any gene: 8. The CDR3 bases are TGCGCCAGCAGCAAAACAGGGGGAATTTATGAAAAACTGTTTTTT. Protein product: CASSKTGGIYEKLFF. Variable domain in full (rest from reference TRBV5-1 and TRBJ1-4): KAGVTQTPRYLIKTRGQQVTLSCSPISGHRSVSWYQQTPGQGLQFLFEYFSETQRNKGNFPGRFSGRQFSNSRSEMNVSTLELGDSALYLCASSKTGGIYEKLFFGSGTQLSVL.

The chain uses TRBV29-1 and TRBJ2-3; maybe TRBD2 (5 bases). This CDR3 is 12 amino acids long. Trimming took 4 bases from V and 1 from J, leaving 6 bases between them. Germline V gene data show CDR1 as SQVTM and CDR2 as ANQGSEA. The CDR3 nucleotides read TGCAGCGTTGGGGAGCGCACAGATACGCAGTATTTT. Translation: CSVGERTDTQYF.

The genes are TRBV6-5 and TRBJ1-3, with 7 bases identical to TRBD1. Germline assignment: CDR1 MNHEY and CDR2 SVGAGI. Germline trimming cut 5 bases from V and 1 base from J; bases unmatched to any gene: 2. The CDR3 runs to 14 residues. The CDR3 DNA reads as TGTGCCAGCAGTCTGACAGGGTCTGGAAACACCATATATTTT. Its protein is CASSLTGSGNTIYF.

The chain links TRBV7-2 to TRBJ2-2; maybe TRBD2 (5 bases). Between the trimmed V and J ends, which lost 2 bases and 9 bases, there was a span of 16 bases. CDR3 length: 15 amino acids. Germline CDR1 SGHTA, CDR2 FQGNSA. This chain's CDR3 is CASSLLGGGRRELFF. The CDR3 DNA sequence: TGTGCCAGCAGCTTACTGGGCGGAGGCCGACGGGAGCTGTTTTTT.

The table lists this clone with a count of one. This chain links TRBV2 with TRBJ1-5, with D perhaps matching TRBD1 (5 bases). The V gene's germline CDR1 is SNHLY and CDR2 FYNNEI. Trimming shortened V by 4 bases and J by 6 bases, and 16 bases separated the two germline ends. This CDR3 has 15 amino acids. The CDR3 bases are TGTGCCAGCAGTGGCACAGGCGGACGTAGTCAGCCCCAGCATTTT. This sequence encodes CASSGTGGRSQPQHF. The full variable domain, rest sourced from reference TRBV2 and TRBJ1-5, is EPEVTQTPSHQVTQMGQEVILRCVPISNHLYFYWYRQILGQKVEFLVSFYNNEISEKSEIFDDQFSVERPDGSNFTLKIRSTKLEDSAMYFCASSGTGGRSQPQHFGDGTRLSIL.

This sequence joins TRBV6-1 and TRBJ1-5; 7 positions match TRBD1. Germline values: CDR1 MNHNS, CDR2 SASEGT. CDR3 length equals 16 residues. V was clipped by 0 bases and J by 4 bases; unmatched bases: 6. The CDR3 nucleotides read TGTGCCAGCAGTGAAGCCTCCGGGACAGCAAATCAGCCCCAGCATTTT. Translating gives CASSEASGTANQPQHF.

In its sample, this clone was seen once. The chain employs TRBV7-3 and TRBJ2-3; D may be TRBD2 (6 bases). CDR3 length: 14 amino acids. V gave up 3 bases and J gave up 5 bases, with 12 bases separating them. CDR1 is SGHTA and CDR2 is FQGTGA in the germline V gene. CDR3: CASSFSGTGDTQYF. The CDR3 DNA reads TGTGCCAGCAGCTTTAGCGGAACCGGAGATACGCAGTATTTT.

This chain joins TRBV29-1 and TRBJ1-5, with D possibly TRBD1 on 5 matching bases. The germline V gene encodes CDR1 SQVTM and CDR2 ANQGSEA. There are 12 residues in the CDR3. The germline V and J ends were trimmed by 6 bases and 6 bases, with 12 bases remaining between them. The CDR3 nucleotides are TGCAGCGTCGCGGGGAGGGGTCAGCCCCAGCATTTT. The encoded protein is CSVAGRGQPQHF. The variable domain in full, with the rest retrieved from reference TRBV29-1 and TRBJ1-5, is SAVISQKPSRDICQRGTSLTIQCQVDSQVTMMFWYRQQPGQSLTLIATANQGSEATYESGFVIDKFPISRPNLTFSTLTVSNMSPEDSSIYLCSVAGRGQPQHFGDGTRLSIL.

This clone was counted a single time. The chain has TRBV5-6 and TRBJ2-6; 8 nucleotides agree with TRBD1. Germline V CDR1 and CDR2: SGHDT, YYEEEE. V shed 5 bases, J shed 1 base, and the junction held 8 bases outside the gene matches. This CDR3 spans 17 amino acids. The CDR3: CASRWGQDPSGANVLTF. The CDR3 bases are TGTGCCAGCAGGTGGGGACAGGATCCTTCTGGGGCCAACGTCCTGACTTTC.